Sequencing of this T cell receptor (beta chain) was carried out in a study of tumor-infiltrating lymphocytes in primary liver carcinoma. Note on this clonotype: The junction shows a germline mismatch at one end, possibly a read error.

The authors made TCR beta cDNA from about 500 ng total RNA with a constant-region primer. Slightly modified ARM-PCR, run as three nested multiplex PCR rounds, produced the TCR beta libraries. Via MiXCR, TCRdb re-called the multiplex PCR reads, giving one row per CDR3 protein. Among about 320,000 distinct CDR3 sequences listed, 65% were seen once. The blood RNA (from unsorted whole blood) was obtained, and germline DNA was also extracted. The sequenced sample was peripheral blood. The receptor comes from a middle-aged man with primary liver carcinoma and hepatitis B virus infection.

CDR3 residues: CAGSSQRGASGGYTF. CDR3 DNA sequence: TGTGCCGGCAGTTCCCAACGGGGGGCGTCGGGCGGCTACACCTTC. This chain links TRBV6-5 with TRBJ1-2; tentative D call: TRBD1 (6 bases). From germline, CDR1 is MNHEY and CDR2 SVGAGI. The CDR3 loop spans 15 amino acids.